One and the same sample provided the 19 T cell receptor beta chains below, sequenced in a study of cytomegalovirus exposure and HLA in healthy donors. Amplification used 60 Vbeta primers and 13 Jbeta primers. Method: immunoSEQ multiplex PCR; TCRdb's copy keeps in-frame clones and lacks some. Altogether about 64,000 clones are present, roughly 80% being singletons, with the ten largest covering 5%. Sequencing input: PBMCs. These receptors came from a male donor in good health and CMV-seropositive.

The chain uses TRBV30 and TRBJ2-7; 7 bases match TRBD1. The CDR3 consists of 14 residues. Germline assignment: CDR1 GTSNPN and CDR2 SVGIG (reference sequence). After removal of 5 bases from V and 2 bases from J, the junction contained 9 bases not matched to a gene. CDR3 in DNA: TGTGCCTGGGCGGAGGACAGGACCGCCTACGAGCAGTACTTC. It is translated as CAWAEDRTAYEQYF.

The genes are TRBV15 and TRBJ2-3; TRBD1 agrees at 9 bases. Germline loops: CDR1 LNHNV, CDR2 YYDKDF (reference sequence). The V segment lost 0 bases and the J segment 1 base; nucleotides outside the gene matches: 5. The CDR3 has 17 amino acids. The CDR3 loop reads CATSRDPWTGGTDTQYF. The CDR3 DNA reads TGTGCCACCAGCAGAGATCCCTGGACAGGGGGCACAGATACGCAGTATTTT.

The CDR3 nucleotides read TGTGCCAGCAGTGCAGGGACTGGAAACACCATATATTTT. Amino acids: CASSAGTGNTIYF. V and J are TRBV25-1 and TRBJ1-3; weak D call: TRBD1 (5 bases). V lost 4 bases and J lost 2, with 6 bases in between. The length of the CDR3 is 13 residues. CDR1 is MGHDK, CDR2 SYGVNS, per germline.

V and J are TRBV6-1 and TRBJ2-5; 10 bases are a match to TRBD2. With V trimmed by 2 bases and J by 5 bases, 11 bases remained unmatched. Germline values: CDR1 MNHNS, CDR2 SASEGT. The CDR3 length is 17 residues. CDR3 in amino acids: CASSERVSGGLRETQYF. In DNA form, the CDR3 reads TGTGCCAGCAGTGAAAGGGTTAGCGGGGGGCTAAGGGAGACCCAGTACTTC.

V gene TRBV7-2 combines with J gene TRBJ2-1; D is unresolved. The germline CDR1 and CDR2 sequences are SGHTA and FQGNSA. Between the trimmed V and J ends, which lost 0 bases and 13 bases, there was a span of 13 bases. The CDR3 covers 13 residues. CDR3 in DNA: TGTGCCAGCAGCTTAGCGGGCCAGACCCCCCAGTTCTTC. Residues: CASSLAGQTPQFF. Together with reference TRBV7-2 and TRBJ2-1, the CDR3 gives the full variable domain: GAGVSQSPSNKVTEKGKDVELRCDPISGHTALYWYRQSLGQGLEFLIYFQGNSAPDKSGLPSDRFSAERTGGSVSTLTIQRTQQEDSAVYLCASSLAGQTPQFFGPGTRLTVL.

The chain recombines TRBV5-5 with TRBJ1-1; no clear D. Trimming cost V 0 bases and J 2 bases, with 5 bases left between them. Germline V lookup: CDR1 SGHKS, CDR2 YYEKEE (reference sequence). The CDR3 is made up of 13 amino acids. The CDR3 sequence is CASSLDLNTEAFF. As DNA, the CDR3 is TGTGCCAGCAGCTTGGATCTTAACACTGAAGCTTTCTTT.

This clone was seen just once. The genes are TRBV9 and TRBJ2-5; 9 bases are shared with TRBD1. The CDR3 has 17 amino acids. Germline CDR1 and CDR2: SGDLS and YYNGEE. Unmatched junction bases numbered 9, after V lost 0 bases and J lost 3 bases. CDR3 bases: TGTGCCAGCAGCGTAGACGTGGGACAGGGAGGCAAAGAGACCCAGTACTTC. This gives the protein CASSVDVGQGGKETQYF.

The chain has TRBV2 and TRBJ2-1; TRBD1 matches 8 bases. Per germline, CDR1 SNHLY and CDR2 FYNNEI. The CDR3 is 15 amino acids. Trimming removed 3 bases from V and 8 bases from J; junction bases left unmatched: 9. The CDR3 DNA is TGTGCCAGCAGTGACTTAGGTGACAGGGGTGATGAGCAGTTCTTC. Its translation: CASSDLGDRGDEQFF.

The chain links TRBV11-2 to TRBJ1-4; TRBD1 matches 11 bases. With V trimmed by 5 bases and J by 11 bases, 13 bases remained unmatched. This CDR3 has 16 amino acids. Germline lookup yields CDR1 SGHAT and CDR2 FQNNGV. CDR3 region: CASSTRTGGPLSKLFF. The CDR3 DNA reads as TGTGCCAGCAGCACAAGGACAGGGGGCCCGCTCTCGAAACTGTTTTTT. Full variable domain (outside the CDR3, taken from reference TRBV11-2 and TRBJ1-4): EAGVAQSPRYKIIEKRQSVAFWCNPISGHATLYWYQQILGQGPKLLIQFQNNGVVDDSQLPKDRFSAERLKGVDSTLKIQPAKLEDSAVYLCASSTRTGGPLSKLFFGSGTQLSVL.

V and J are TRBV9 and TRBJ2-7; 7 nucleotides agree with TRBD1. The CDR3 contains 15 residues. With V trimmed by 2 bases and J by 7 bases, 12 bases remained unmatched. The germline gives CDR1 SGDLS, CDR2 YYNGEE. CDR3 protein: CASSVRGRGLEEQYF. The CDR3 nucleotides read TGTGCCAGCAGCGTCCGCGGCAGGGGGTTGGAGGAGCAGTACTTC.

This clone was seen once. The chain uses TRBV30 and TRBJ1-1; D not certain. The CDR3 is made up of 13 amino acids. Germline V CDR1 and CDR2: GTSNPN, SVGIG (reference sequence). The V end lost 0 bases, the J end lost 1 base, and 6 bases lay between the germline ends. CDR3 sequence: CAWSVRWNTEAFF. The CDR3 DNA is TGTGCCTGGAGTGTACGGTGGAACACTGAAGCTTTCTTT.

The gene calls are TRBV9 and TRBJ2-7; 8 nucleotides line up with TRBD2. The V segment lost 5 bases and the J segment 0 bases; nucleotides outside the gene matches: 10. There are 16 residues in the CDR3. Germline-derived CDR1 and CDR2 are SGDLS and YYNGEE. The CDR3 coding sequence is TGTGCCAGCAGTCTTAAGAGCGGGGGACTCTCCTACGAGCAGTACTTC. This sequence encodes CASSLKSGGLSYEQYF.

The chain is built from TRBV7-7 and TRBJ2-3, with TRBD2 matching over 10 bases. This CDR3 comprises 16 residues. CDR1 and CDR2 from the germline V gene are SSHAT and FNYEAQ (reference sequence). With V trimmed by 0 bases and J by 4 bases, 4 bases remained unmatched. The CDR3 DNA sequence: TGTGCCAGCAGCTTAGCTACTAGCGGGGTTGCAGATACGCAGTATTTT. It encodes CASSLATSGVADTQYF.

The CDR3 is CASSVLAGGGTDTQYF. The CDR3 DNA reads TGTGCCAGCAGCGTTCTAGCGGGGGGAGGGACAGATACGCAGTATTTT. The chain uses TRBV9 and TRBJ2-3; 11 bases align to TRBD2. This CDR3 is built from 16 residues. Germline CDR1 is SGDLS and CDR2 is YYNGEE. V trimming: 2 bases; J trimming: 3 bases; junction bases outside the gene matches: 5.

The rearrangement links TRBV4-2 to TRBJ2-3; 13 nucleotides line up with TRBD2. Germline CDR1 reads LGHNA; CDR2 reads YNFKEQ. J was trimmed by 1 base and V by 2 bases; bases with no gene match: 9. This CDR3 has 19 residues. The CDR3 sequence: CASSQSTRTSGGRTDTQYF. The CDR3 bases are TGTGCCAGCAGCCAAAGTACAAGGACTAGCGGGGGACGCACAGATACGCAGTATTTT.

The gene calls are TRBV4-3 and TRBJ2-2; D remains unclear. Germline CDR1 LGHNA, CDR2 YSLEER. V lost 1 base and J lost 7, with 7 bases in between. The CDR3 is 13 residues long. The CDR3 protein is CASSQVLDGELFF. The CDR3 DNA is TGCGCCAGCAGCCAAGTACTCGACGGGGAGCTGTTTTTT.

This chain links TRBV5-5 with TRBJ2-3; D may be TRBD1 (5 bases). V lost 2 bases and J lost 4, with 11 bases in between. Germline CDR1 is SGHKS and CDR2 is YYEKEE (reference sequence). This CDR3 region has 14 residues. CDR3 coding DNA: TGTGCCAGCAGCTTCACAGGTCGGCCAGATACGCAGTATTTT. It codes for CASSFTGRPDTQYF. Supplemented by reference TRBV5-5 and TRBJ2-3, the full variable domain reads DAGVTQSPTHLIKTRGQQVTLRCSPISGHKSVSWYQQVLGQGPQFIFQYYEKEERGRGNFPDRFSARQFPNYSSELNVNALLLGDSALYLCASSFTGRPDTQYFGPGTRLTVL.

The V gene is TRBV7-2, the J gene TRBJ2-5, with 8 bases aligning to TRBD2. CDR1 is SGHTA, CDR2 FQGNSA, per germline. J lost 2 bases, V lost 1 base, and 6 bases had no gene match. The CDR3 length is 16 residues. CDR3 in DNA: TGTGCCAGCAGCTTAGTAACGGGACTAGAACAAGAGACCCAGTACTTC. It specifies CASSLVTGLEQETQYF.

This clone was observed a single time. This chain uses TRBV18 with TRBJ1-2; maybe TRBD1 (6 bases). V was pared by 1 base and J by 6 bases, with 9 bases between. The CDR3 runs 13 residues. Germline CDR1 reads KGHSH; CDR2 reads LQKENI. The CDR3 loop reads CASSPQQGDGYTF. The CDR3, as DNA: TGTGCCAGCTCACCACAACAGGGAGATGGCTACACCTTC.